This TCR beta chain emerged from a study of CD8 T cells in ankylosing spondylitis. General observations from the study: Made up of under 10 highly homologous variants, a TCR beta motif appeared characteristic of ankylosing spondylitis blood. Earlier literature documents some of the motif variants in reactive arthritis synovial fluid and blood.

The TCR beta libraries were generated through quantitative 5'-RACE incorporating molecular barcodes. TCRdb re-called the 5' RACE reads with MiXCR, one entry per CDR3 protein. The sample yields 55,000 or so distinct CDR3 sequences, 6% to 7.5% seen once. Germline V gene sequence: CDR1 MGHRA, CDR2 YSYEKL. The CDR3 length is 14 residues. Trimming took 3 bases from V and 6 from J; bases not matched to a gene: 5. This clonotype was detected ten times or more. Its cognate antigen is unknown. The TCR sequence derives from a female donor with ankylosing spondylitis or in good health (not recorded which). Input material: blood, either unsorted or a sorted T cell fraction (not recorded which). This sequence joins TRBV4-1 and TRBJ2-1; 7 nucleotides match TRBD2. In DNA, the CDR3 is TGCGCCAGCAGCCAGCGGGGGAATCTCAATGAGCAGTTCTTC. This translates into CASSQRGNLNEQFF.